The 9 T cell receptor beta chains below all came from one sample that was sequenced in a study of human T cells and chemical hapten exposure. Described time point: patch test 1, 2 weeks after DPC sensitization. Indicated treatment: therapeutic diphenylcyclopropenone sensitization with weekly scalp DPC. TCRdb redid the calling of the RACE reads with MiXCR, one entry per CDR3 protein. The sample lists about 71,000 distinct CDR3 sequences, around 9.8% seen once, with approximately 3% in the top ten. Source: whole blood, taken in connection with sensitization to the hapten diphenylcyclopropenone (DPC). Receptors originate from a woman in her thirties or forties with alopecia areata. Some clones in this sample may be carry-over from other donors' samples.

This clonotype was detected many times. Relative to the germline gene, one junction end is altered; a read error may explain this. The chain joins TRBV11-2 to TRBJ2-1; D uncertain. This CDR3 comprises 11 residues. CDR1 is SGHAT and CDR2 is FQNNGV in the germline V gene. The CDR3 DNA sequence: TGTGCCAGCAGCTTAGAAAGGTATCAGGCTTTC. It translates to CASSLERYQAF.

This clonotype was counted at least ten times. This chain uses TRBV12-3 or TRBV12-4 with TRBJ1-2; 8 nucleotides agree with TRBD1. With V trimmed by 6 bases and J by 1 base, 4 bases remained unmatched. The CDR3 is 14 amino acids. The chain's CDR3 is CASRLQGVNYGYTF. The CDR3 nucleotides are TGTGCCAGCAGACTACAGGGGGTTAACTATGGCTACACCTTC.

Written as DNA, the CDR3 is TGCAGTGCCCACCAGAGGGGAGGCTACACCTTC. It encodes CSAHQRGGYTF. The rearrangement uses TRBV20-1 and TRBJ1-2; a weak D match, TRBD1 (5 bases). The CDR3 totals 11 residues. Trimming shortened V by 6 bases and J by 8 bases, and 13 bases separated the two germline ends. CDR1 and CDR2 (germline): DFQATT, SNEGSKA (reference sequence).

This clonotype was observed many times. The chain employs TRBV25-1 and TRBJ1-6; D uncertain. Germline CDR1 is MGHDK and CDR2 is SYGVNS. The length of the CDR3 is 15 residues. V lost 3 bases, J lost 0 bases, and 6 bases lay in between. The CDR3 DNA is TGTGCCAGCAGTGACCGGAGCTCCTATAATTCACCCCTCCACTTT. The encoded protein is CASSDRSSYNSPLHF.

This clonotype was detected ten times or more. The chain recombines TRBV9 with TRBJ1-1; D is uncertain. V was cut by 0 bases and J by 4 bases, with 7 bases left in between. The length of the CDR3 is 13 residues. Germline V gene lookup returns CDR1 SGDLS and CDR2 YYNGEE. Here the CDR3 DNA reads TGTGCCAGCAGCGTAGAACTTATCACTGAAGCTTTCTTT. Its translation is CASSVELITEAFF.

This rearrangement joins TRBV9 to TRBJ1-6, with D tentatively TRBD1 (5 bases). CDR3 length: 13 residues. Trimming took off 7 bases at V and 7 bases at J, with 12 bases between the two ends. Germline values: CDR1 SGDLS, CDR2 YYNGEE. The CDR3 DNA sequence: TGTGCCAGCGGGACGGGGACCAATTCACCCCTCCACTTT. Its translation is CASGTGTNSPLHF.

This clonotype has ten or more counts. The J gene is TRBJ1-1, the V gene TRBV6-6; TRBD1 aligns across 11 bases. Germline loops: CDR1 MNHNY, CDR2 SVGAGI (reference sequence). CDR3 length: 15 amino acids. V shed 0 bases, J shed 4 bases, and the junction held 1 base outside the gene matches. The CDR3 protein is CASSYSDRGPTEAFF. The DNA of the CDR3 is TGTGCCAGCAGTTACTCGGACAGGGGGCCCACTGAAGCTTTCTTT.

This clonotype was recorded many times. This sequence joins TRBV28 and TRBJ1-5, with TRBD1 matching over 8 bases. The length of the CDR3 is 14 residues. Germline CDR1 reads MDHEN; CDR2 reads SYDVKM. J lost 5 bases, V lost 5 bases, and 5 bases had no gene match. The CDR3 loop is CASSPRTGYQPQHF. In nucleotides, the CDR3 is TGTGCCAGCAGTCCCCGGACAGGGTATCAGCCCCAGCATTTT.

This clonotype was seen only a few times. In DNA, the CDR3 is TGTGCCAGCAGCCAACGGGGGCCACACGCAACTAATGAAAAACTGTTTTTT. Translating gives CASSQRGPHATNEKLFF. The rearrangement uses TRBV4-2 and TRBJ1-4, with TRBD1 as a possible D gene (6 bases). CDR3 size: 17 residues. Germline V gene data show CDR1 as LGHNA and CDR2 as YNFKEQ. Trimming left V 2 bases short and J 0 bases short, with 13 bases between.